This entry lists 30 T cell receptor beta chains sequenced from one sample in a study of T cell responses to AZD1222 COVID-19 vaccine. The data were produced by immunoSEQ multiplex PCR, yet TCRdb's version contains in-frame clones alone and is incomplete. Of 85,000 to 130,000 clones in the sample, 85% to 90% are singletons; the top ten hold 16%. Material: peripheral blood, obtained on day 0 of AZD1222 vaccination. These receptors all come from an adult in good health.

This rearrangement joins TRBV28 to TRBJ2-3; 7 nucleotides agree with TRBD2. Germline V lookup: CDR1 MDHEN, CDR2 SYDVKM. The CDR3 sequence is 15 residues long. After removal of 6 bases from V and 2 bases from J, the junction contained 8 bases not matched to a gene. Here the CDR3 reads CASSSAGADTDTQYF. The CDR3 region has the DNA TGTGCCAGCAGCTCCGCGGGAGCGGACACAGATACGCAGTATTTT.

For the CDR3, the DNA is TGTGCCACCAGCAGAGATCTCGGCAGGGAAGGGCTTAACGAGCAGTACTTC. Protein sequence: CATSRDLGREGLNEQYF. This chain connects TRBV15 to TRBJ2-7; possibly TRBD1 for D (5 bases). Trimming pared 0 bases from V and 5 bases from J, leaving 20 bases between. The germline V gene encodes CDR1 LNHNV and CDR2 YYDKDF (reference sequence). The CDR3 totals 17 residues. The variable domain in full, with the rest retrieved from reference TRBV15 and TRBJ2-7, is DAMVIQNPRYQVTQFGKPVTLSCSQTLNHNVMYWYQQKSSQAPKLLFHYYDKDFNNEADTPDNFQSRRPNTSFCFLDIRSPGLGDTAMYLCATSRDLGREGLNEQYFGPGTRLTVT.

J is TRBJ2-5 and V is TRBV11-3, with a tentative D call TRBD1 (5 bases). The V gene lost 5 bases and the J gene lost 5 bases, with 12 bases spanning the gap. The germline V gene encodes CDR1 SGHNT and CDR2 YENEEA. This CDR3 region has 13 residues. CDR3 nucleotide sequence: TGTGCCAGCAGCCCCCCAGGGCGTGAGACCCAGTACTTC. It encodes CASSPPGRETQYF.

As DNA, the CDR3 is TGCGCCAGCAGCTTTACAGGGGCCGAGCAGTACTTC. Translating it yields CASSFTGAEQYF. The genes are TRBV5-1 and TRBJ2-7, with 7 bases matching TRBD1. In germline, CDR1 is SGHRS, CDR2 YFSETQ. The CDR3 is made up of 12 amino acids. The V and J ends lost 2 bases and 6 bases, in that order; junction bases with no gene match: 2.

The V gene is TRBV5-1, the J gene TRBJ2-3, with D hard to call. Trimming removed 2 bases at V and 2 bases at J, with 9 bases between. The germline V gene has CDR1 SGHRS and CDR2 YFSETQ. The CDR3 loop spans 14 amino acids. CDR3 in amino acids: CASSLAQPTDTQYF. In DNA, the CDR3 is TGCGCCAGCAGCTTAGCACAGCCCACAGATACGCAGTATTTT. Full variable domain (rest looked up from reference TRBV5-1 and TRBJ2-3): KAGVTQTPRYLIKTRGQQVTLSCSPISGHRSVSWYQQTPGQGLQFLFEYFSETQRNKGNFPGRFSGRQFSNSRSEMNVSTLELGDSALYLCASSLAQPTDTQYFGPGTRLTVL.

This clone was seen a single time. V and J are TRBV7-9 and TRBJ2-5; D gene uncertain. Germline V gene lookup returns CDR1 SEHNR and CDR2 FQNEAQ (reference sequence). V lost 6 bases, J lost 5 bases, and 13 bases lay in between. The CDR3 has 13 residues. CDR3 sequence (DNA): TGTGCCAGCAGGCCCGCAGGCTGGGAGACCCAGTACTTC. Encoded protein: CASRPAGWETQYF.

The J gene is TRBJ1-4, the V gene TRBV12-3 or TRBV12-4; D remains unclear. The germline V and J ends were trimmed by 5 bases and 2 bases, with 0 bases remaining between them. The CDR3 is made up of 11 amino acids. The CDR3 coding sequence is TGTGCCAGCAGTACTAATGAAAAACTGTTTTTT. Its translation is CASSTNEKLFF.

The genes are TRBV5-4 and TRBJ1-6; 10 bases are shared with TRBD1. J was trimmed by 9 bases and V by 2 bases; bases with no gene match: 8. Per germline, CDR1 SGHNT and CDR2 YYREEE (reference sequence). The CDR3 is made up of 16 amino acids. The CDR3 DNA is TGTGCCAGCAGCTTATATGGGACAGGGGATCTTTCACCCCTCCACTTT. Its translation: CASSLYGTGDLSPLHF.

This clone was detected only once. The chain has TRBV28 and TRBJ1-2; TRBD1 aligns across 11 bases. Germline V gene sequence: CDR1 MDHEN, CDR2 SYDVKM. CDR3 size: 14 residues. Germline trimming cut 6 bases from V and 6 bases from J; bases unmatched to any gene: 6. The CDR3 protein is CASSSGQGADGYTF. The CDR3, as DNA: TGTGCCAGCAGCTCAGGACAGGGGGCGGATGGCTACACCTTC.

The chain is built from TRBV9 and TRBJ1-3, with no clear D. CDR1 is SGDLS and CDR2 is YYNGEE in the germline V gene. V lost 2 bases, J lost 0 bases, and 6 bases lay in between. This CDR3 contains 14 residues. The CDR3 region has the DNA TGTGCCAGCAGCGTTGAGAGCTCTGGAAACACCATATATTTT. Translated: CASSVESSGNTIYF.

The chain joins TRBV28 to TRBJ2-1; a possible D gene is TRBD2 (6 bases). The CDR3 runs 12 residues. Trimming stripped 7 bases from V and 14 bases from J, with 18 bases between. Germline V gives CDR1 MDHEN, CDR2 SYDVKM. The CDR3 spells CASISPGGKEFF. CDR3 sequence (DNA): TGTGCCAGCATCTCTCCCGGGGGAAAGGAGTTCTTC.

This clone has a handful of counts. CDR3 sequence (DNA): TGTGCCAGCACCGAAACAGGGACCTCCACCGGGGAGCTGTTTTTT. It is translated as CASTETGTSTGELFF. The chain links TRBV2 to TRBJ2-2, with D possibly matching TRBD1 (6 bases). V was clipped by 7 bases and J by 4 bases, with 16 bases between them. The CDR3 runs 15 residues. Germline values: CDR1 SNHLY, CDR2 FYNNEI.

The chain joins TRBV19 to TRBJ1-5, with D maybe TRBD1 (6 bases). Trimming shortened V by 4 bases and J by 7 bases, and 20 bases separated the two germline ends. CDR1 is LNHDA, CDR2 SQIVND, per germline (reference sequence). The CDR3 covers 16 residues. The CDR3 here is CASSNIEQGSRQPQHF. The CDR3 DNA reads TGTGCCAGTAGTAATATTGAACAGGGCTCGAGACAGCCCCAGCATTTT.

This chain connects TRBV30 to TRBJ1-6; D gene uncertain. Per germline, CDR1 GTSNPN and CDR2 SVGIG (reference sequence). Trimming pared 5 bases from V and 5 bases from J, leaving 10 bases between. The CDR3 is 13 amino acids. DNA for the CDR3: TGTGCCTGGGGCCGGGTCCATAATTCACCCCTCCACTTT. It translates to CAWGRVHNSPLHF.

V gene TRBV7-5 combines with J gene TRBJ2-7; the listed D gene, TRBD2, was not tested against the DNA. TRBV7-5 represents a pseudogene. This CDR3 has 20 amino acids. CDR3 in DNA: TGTGTCAGAACCCTAACCCCCCCTTCCGGGACTAGCGGGAGGGCTGGCGAGCAGTACTTC. Its translation is CVRTLTPPSGTSGRAGEQYF.

This chain links TRBV7-2 with TRBJ1-3; D might be TRBD1 (5 bases). Germline V gene lookup returns CDR1 SGHTA and CDR2 FQGNSA. Trimming removed 1 base from V and 0 bases from J, with 7 bases in between. CDR3 size: 15 residues. CDR3 loop: CASSLVGGSGNTIYF. The CDR3 DNA reads as TGTGCCAGCAGCTTAGTTGGGGGCTCTGGAAACACCATATATTTT.

In nucleotides, the CDR3 is TGTGCCAGTAGTATAGATCTGGGGACAGGGGATGAGCAGTTCTTC. Protein product: CASSIDLGTGDEQFF. The chain uses TRBV19 and TRBJ2-1, with 10 bases lining up with TRBD1. The trim removed 0 bases at V and 8 bases at J, leaving 4 bases unmatched. The CDR3 is 15 residues long. Per germline, CDR1 LNHDA and CDR2 SQIVND (reference sequence). Combining the CDR3 with reference TRBV19 and TRBJ2-1 gives the whole variable domain DGGITQSPKYLFRKEGQNVTLSCEQNLNHDAMYWYRQDPGQGLRLIYYSQIVNDFQKGDIAEGYSVSREKKESFPLTVTSAQKNPTAFYLCASSIDLGTGDEQFFGPGTRLTVL.

The CDR3 bases are TGTGCCACCGAACTTTCGGGCCAAGGACTAGCGGGGGACTACAATGAGCAGTTCTTC. Protein sequence: CATELSGQGLAGDYNEQFF. V is TRBV28 and J is TRBJ2-1, with TRBD2 identical over 13 bases. Trimming removed 10 bases from V and 3 bases from J; junction bases left unmatched: 18. The CDR3 runs to 19 residues. The germline CDR1 and CDR2 sequences are MDHEN and SYDVKM. Full variable domain (rest looked up from reference TRBV28 and TRBJ2-1): DVKVTQSSRYLVKRTGEKVFLECVQDMDHENMFWYRQDPGLGLRLIYFSYDVKMKEKGDIPEGYSVSREKKERFSLILESASTNQTSMYLCATELSGQGLAGDYNEQFFGPGTRLTVL.

This chain links TRBV7-9 with TRBJ1-2; tentative D call: TRBD1 (6 bases). The length of the CDR3 is 18 residues. Germline lookup yields CDR1 SEHNR and CDR2 FQNEAQ (reference sequence). The V gene lost 5 bases and the J gene lost 0 bases, with 22 bases spanning the gap. As DNA, the CDR3 is TGTGCCAGCAGCCTGCGAGGGACATCGGGCGCTACTAACTATGGCTACACCTTC. Translated: CASSLRGTSGATNYGYTF.

The chain couples TRBV19 to TRBJ2-5; TRBD1 matches 11 bases. This CDR3 comprises 17 residues. V was clipped by 0 bases and J by 4 bases; unmatched bases: 7. In germline, CDR1 is LNHDA, CDR2 SQIVND (reference sequence). DNA of the CDR3: TGTGCCAGTAGTATAGAGTCCGGGACAGGGGGTCGAGAGACCCAGTACTTC. Protein sequence: CASSIESGTGGRETQYF. The entire variable domain, with the rest obtained from reference TRBV19 and TRBJ2-5, is as follows: DGGITQSPKYLFRKEGQNVTLSCEQNLNHDAMYWYRQDPGQGLRLIYYSQIVNDFQKGDIAEGYSVSREKKESFPLTVTSAQKNPTAFYLCASSIESGTGGRETQYFGPGTRLLVL.

The V and J genes are TRBV7-9 and TRBJ1-5; D unresolved. The CDR3 has 13 amino acids. The V and J ends lost 4 bases and 0 bases respectively, with 4 bases between them. Germline CDR1 SEHNR, CDR2 FQNEAQ (reference sequence). The DNA of the CDR3 is TGTGCCAGCAGCTGGGCTAGCAATCAGCCCCAGCATTTT. It codes for CASSWASNQPQHF. The full variable domain, in which reference TRBV7-9 and TRBJ1-5 provide the parts outside the CDR3, is DTGVSQNPRHKITKRGQNVTFRCDPISEHNRLYWYRQTLGQGPEFLTYFQNEAQLEKSRLLSDRFSAERPKGSFSTLEIQRTEQGDSAMYLCASSWASNQPQHFGDGTRLSIL.

The chain employs TRBV6-6 and TRBJ2-1; 14 bases agree with TRBD2. The CDR3 has 15 amino acids. Germline CDR1 MNHNY, CDR2 SVGAGI (reference sequence). V dropped 0 bases and J dropped 12; count of bases not matched to a gene: 4. The CDR3 DNA sequence: TGTGCCAGCAGTTACTCGACTAGCGGGGGGGTCGTGCAGTTCTTC. It specifies CASSYSTSGGVVQFF.

The chain carries TRBV18 and TRBJ1-1; possible D gene TRBD1, 5 bases. CDR3 length: 14 amino acids. From germline, CDR1 is KGHSH and CDR2 LQKENI. Trimming took off 6 bases at V and 1 base at J, with 12 bases between the two ends. CDR3 sequence reads: CASSRDGSNTEAFF. CDR3 DNA sequence: TGTGCCAGCTCGAGGGACGGATCGAACACTGAAGCTTTCTTT.

The rearrangement links TRBV12-3 or TRBV12-4 to TRBJ1-2; 7 bases map to TRBD1. This CDR3 contains 13 residues. V was pared by 7 bases and J by 8 bases, with 10 bases of the junction left unmatched. The CDR3 here is CASTFTGALGYTF. DNA of the CDR3: TGTGCCAGCACCTTTACAGGGGCTTTGGGCTACACCTTC.

V and J are TRBV7-6 and TRBJ2-1; the D gene is possibly TRBD1 (5 bases). Germline V lookup: CDR1 SGHVS, CDR2 FNYEAQ. V lost 5 bases, J lost 10 bases, and 15 bases lay in between. CDR3 size: 13 residues. The DNA for the CDR3 is TGTGCCAGCAGCAGCCGGGCCCCAGGGGAGCAGTTCTTC. Protein sequence: CASSSRAPGEQFF.

As regards this clone: Compared with germline, one end of the junction differs, possibly owing to a read error. The J gene is TRBJ1-3, the V gene TRBV28, with a tentative D call TRBD1 (6 bases). Germline assignment: CDR1 MDHEN and CDR2 SYDVKM. The CDR3 runs 15 residues. The CDR3 region is CASTLGSGAGNTIYF. CDR3 nucleotides: TGTGCCAGCACTTTAGGTTCAGGGGCTGGAAACACCATATATTTT.

This rearrangement joins TRBV4-1 to TRBJ1-1; 7 bases agree with TRBD1. The CDR3 sequence is 17 residues long. J gave up 4 bases and V 1 base, and 12 bases lay outside the gene matches. Germline values: CDR1 MGHRA, CDR2 YSYEKL. DNA for the CDR3: TGCGCCAGCAGCCAAGGTCTCGCAGGGGGAAGGTCCACTGAAGCTTTCTTT. Translated, it gives CASSQGLAGGRSTEAFF.

The chain recombines TRBV29-1 with TRBJ2-5; TRBD2 matches at 8 bases. In germline, CDR1 is SQVTM, CDR2 ANQGSEA. V lost 4 bases, J lost 5 bases, and 6 bases stayed unmatched. The CDR3 loop spans 13 amino acids. The DNA of the CDR3 is TGCAGCGTTGCCCGGGAGGGCGGGGAGACCCAGTACTTC. It yields the protein CSVAREGGETQYF.

V usage is TRBV9 and J usage is TRBJ1-4; D uncertain. Per the germline V gene, CDR1 is SGDLS and CDR2 is YYNGEE. Trimming pared 0 bases from V and 7 bases from J, leaving 7 bases between. The CDR3 loop spans 13 amino acids. The CDR3 region is CASSVAPGEKLFF. CDR3 sequence (DNA): TGTGCCAGCAGCGTAGCGCCCGGTGAAAAACTGTTTTTT.

The chain combines TRBV28 with TRBJ1-2, with D perhaps TRBD1 (5 bases). V dropped 3 bases and J dropped 8 bases, with 19 bases sitting between them. CDR3 size: 15 residues. Germline lookup yields CDR1 MDHEN and CDR2 SYDVKM. The CDR3 nucleotides read TGTGCCAGCAGTTTGACCTCACAAGGGGTCCGCGGCTACACCTTC. Translated: CASSLTSQGVRGYTF.